This T cell receptor beta chain was sequenced in a study of blood T cell repertoires in COVID-19. Overall study context: Some COVID-19 samples were acute and others convalescent; all came from the United States, Italy and Spain. PBMCs, B-cell-depleted T cells, or T cells were the source of the cDNA or gDNA that made up the material.

V lost 3 bases and J 0 bases, leaving 12 bases between the germline ends. Germline CDR1 reads SGHAT; CDR2 reads FQNNGV. The CDR3 runs 15 residues. The repertoire was sequenced with immunoSEQ multiplex PCR; TCRdb's copy has only in-frame clones and lacks some. The table shows tens of thousands of clones, with 90% to 95% occurring only once. The receptor was derived from a woman between 45 and 60 years old in a cohort sampled during active COVID-19. Sequencing input: peripheral blood. This chain uses TRBV11-2 with TRBJ2-7, with TRBD1 as a possible D gene (6 bases). The CDR3 sequence: CASSFDRWNSYEQYF. The CDR3, as DNA: TGTGCCAGCAGCTTCGACAGGTGGAACTCCTACGAGCAGTACTTC.